Listed here are 21 T cell receptor beta chains from one sample, sequenced in a study of control samples from healthy donors and cancer patients. This table comes from immunoSEQ multiplex PCR, and its TCRdb copy is limited to in-frame clones, with some not included. The data hold 90,000 or so clones, with around 90% observed a single time. The sequencing sample was made of blood. Every receptor here comes from a woman between 70 and 85 years old in good health.

The V gene is TRBV7-8, the J gene TRBJ1-6; D may be TRBD1 (5 bases). The CDR3 is 16 residues long. V lost 2 bases and J 6 bases, leaving 14 bases between the germline ends. The germline V gene encodes CDR1 SGHVS and CDR2 FQNEAQ. The CDR3 coding sequence is TGTGCCAGCAGCTTACGAACGGGGACGATTAATTCACCCCTCCACTTT. This codes for CASSLRTGTINSPLHF. The whole variable domain, remainder taken from reference TRBV7-8 and TRBJ1-6, is GAGVSQSPRYKVAKRGQDVALRCDPISGHVSLFWYQQALGQGPEFLTYFQNEAQLDKSGLPSDRFFAERPEGSVSTLKIQRTQQEDSAVYLCASSLRTGTINSPLHFGNGTRLTVT.

The rearrangement joins TRBV6-2 or TRBV6-3 to TRBJ1-6, with unresolved D. There are 13 residues in the CDR3. Trimming stripped 5 bases from V and 7 bases from J, with 9 bases between. The germline gives CDR1 MNHEY, CDR2 SVGEGT. CDR3 DNA sequence: TGTGCCAGCAGTCAGACATCAAATTCACCCCTCCACTTT. Its translation is CASSQTSNSPLHF.

J is TRBJ1-3 and V is TRBV13; 9 bases align to TRBD1. After removal of 5 bases from V and 0 bases from J, the junction contained 20 bases not matched to a gene. The CDR3 runs 21 residues. Germline CDR1 and CDR2: PRHDT and FYEKMQ (reference sequence). The CDR3 here is CASSRYTGTGIRRGSGNTIYF. As DNA, the CDR3 is TGTGCCAGCAGCCGATATACCGGGACAGGGATCAGGAGGGGCTCTGGAAACACCATATATTTT.

The CDR3 protein is CASSLGGQRYYGYTF. CDR3 DNA sequence: TGTGCCAGCAGCTTAGGGGGACAGAGATACTATGGCTACACCTTC. The chain carries TRBV7-9 and TRBJ1-2, with TRBD1 matching over 7 bases. Germline CDR1 and CDR2: SEHNR and FQNEAQ (reference sequence). J was trimmed by 3 bases and V by 1 base; bases with no gene match: 5. CDR3 size: 15 residues.

The V and J genes are TRBV5-1 and TRBJ2-7; D remains unclear. Looked up from germline, CDR1 is SGHRS and CDR2 is YFSETQ. Trimming pared 4 bases from V and 8 bases from J, leaving 13 bases between. This CDR3 spans 12 amino acids. CDR3 coding DNA: TGCGCCAGCAGCGTTCCGGGCAATAAGCAGTACTTC. Amino acid sequence: CASSVPGNKQYF. Combining the CDR3 with reference TRBV5-1 and TRBJ2-7 gives the whole variable domain KAGVTQTPRYLIKTRGQQVTLSCSPISGHRSVSWYQQTPGQGLQFLFEYFSETQRNKGNFPGRFSGRQFSNSRSEMNVSTLELGDSALYLCASSVPGNKQYFGPGTRLTVT.

The chain employs TRBV28 and TRBJ1-5; no clear D. The CDR3 runs to 14 residues. CDR1 and CDR2 (germline): MDHEN, SYDVKM. V was trimmed by 3 bases and J by 0 bases, leaving 6 bases between them. For the CDR3, the DNA is TGTGCCAGCAGTTTTGGGGTTAGCAATCAGCCCCAGCATTTT. Its protein product is CASSFGVSNQPQHF.

The genes are TRBV9 and TRBJ1-3, with D tentatively TRBD1 (6 bases). The CDR3 loop spans 16 amino acids. Per germline, CDR1 SGDLS and CDR2 YYNGEE. Trimming removed 1 base from V and 0 bases from J, with 11 bases in between. CDR3 sequence reads: CASSVSGVSSGNTIYF. DNA of the CDR3: TGTGCCAGCAGCGTATCAGGGGTGAGCTCTGGAAACACCATATATTTT.

The J gene is TRBJ1-5, the V gene TRBV5-1; the D gene is possibly TRBD1 (5 bases). Looked up from germline, CDR1 is SGHRS and CDR2 is YFSETQ. The CDR3 has 14 amino acids. Trimming removed 5 bases from V and 5 bases from J, with 14 bases in between. CDR3 DNA sequence: TGCGCCAGCAGACCGGACACTACTTATCAGCCCCAGCATTTT. Translating gives CASRPDTTYQPQHF.

V is TRBV25-1 and J is TRBJ1-1; no clear D gene. Trimming cost V 3 bases and J 1 base, with 9 bases left between them. Germline-derived CDR1 and CDR2 are MGHDK and SYGVNS. This CDR3 is 14 amino acids long. The CDR3 DNA follows: TGTGCCAGCAGTGAGGGTCCGAAGAACACTGAAGCTTTCTTT. It codes for CASSEGPKNTEAFF.

The chain carries TRBV7-2 and TRBJ1-5, with no clear D. CDR3 length equals 16 residues. Trimming took 2 bases from V and 4 from J, leaving 15 bases between them. Per germline, CDR1 SGHTA and CDR2 FQGNSA. This CDR3 reads CASSLFLSQTNQPQHF. For the CDR3, the DNA is TGTGCCAGCAGCTTATTCTTAAGCCAGACAAATCAGCCCCAGCATTTT.

The gene calls are TRBV4-1 and TRBJ1-1; no definite D call. CDR1 is MGHRA and CDR2 is YSYEKL in the germline V gene. The CDR3 consists of 15 residues. Between the trimmed V and J ends, which lost 3 bases and 6 bases, there was a span of 17 bases. The CDR3 region has the DNA TGCGCCAGCAGCCAGACGACCGCCCGAAGACCTGAAGCTTTCTTT. Translation: CASSQTTARRPEAFF.

V and J are TRBV15 and TRBJ2-2; 10 bases agree with TRBD1. CDR3 size: 16 residues. V shed 3 bases and J 4 bases; nucleotides not matched to a gene: 5. Germline loops: CDR1 LNHNV, CDR2 YYDKDF (reference sequence). The chain's CDR3 is CATSRVGTGVTGELFF. CDR3 bases: TGTGCCACCAGCAGGGTAGGGACAGGGGTCACCGGGGAGCTGTTTTTT.

This clone came up once. This chain links TRBV9 with TRBJ2-1; 10 positions match TRBD1. The CDR3 loop spans 15 amino acids. Per germline, CDR1 SGDLS and CDR2 YYNGEE. V trimming: 1 base; J trimming: 9 bases; junction bases outside the gene matches: 7. This CDR3 is CASSVRQGARGEQFF. The CDR3 DNA is TGTGCCAGCAGCGTACGACAGGGGGCGCGTGGTGAGCAGTTCTTC. Together with reference TRBV9 and TRBJ2-1, the CDR3 gives the full variable domain: DSGVTQTPKHLITATGQRVTLRCSPRSGDLSVYWYQQSLDQGLQFLIQYYNGEERAKGNILERFSAQQFPDLHSELNLSSLELGDSALYFCASSVRQGARGEQFFGPGTRLTVL.

This chain links TRBV5-8 with TRBJ1-2, with D unclear. The CDR3 is 15 amino acids. Trimming pared 5 bases from V and 0 bases from J, leaving 14 bases between. CDR1 and CDR2 (germline): SGHTS, YDEGEE. The DNA for the CDR3 is TGTGCCAGCAGGCTCGAGGTCTTGCCTAACTATGGCTACACCTTC. This codes for CASRLEVLPNYGYTF.

V is TRBV3-1 (or the pseudogene TRBV3-2) and J is TRBJ1-5, with a weak D call TRBD1 (6 bases). CDR3 size: 12 residues. With 5 bases removed from V and 7 bases from J, the gap between germline ends came to 9 bases. The germline CDR1 and CDR2 sequences are LGHDT and YNNKEL (reference sequence). In nucleotides, the CDR3 is TGTGCCAGCAGCAAGGGGGGCCAGCCCCAGCATTTT. As protein: CASSKGGQPQHF.

The chain employs TRBV2 and TRBJ1-1; tentative D call: TRBD1 (5 bases). V was clipped by 6 bases and J by 4 bases, with 18 bases between them. Germline CDR1 SNHLY, CDR2 FYNNEI. CDR3 size: 15 residues. CDR3 loop: CASRGSQGRGTEAFF. CDR3 bases: TGTGCCAGCAGAGGTTCTCAGGGTAGAGGCACTGAAGCTTTCTTT.

The rearrangement links TRBV18 to TRBJ2-3; 9 nucleotides match TRBD2. Germline V gene sequence: CDR1 KGHSH, CDR2 LQKENI. The CDR3 has 15 residues. The V and J ends lost 3 bases and 7 bases, in that order; junction bases with no gene match: 8. CDR3 bases: TGTGCCAGCTCACCCCCCGCGGGAGGGTCGCATACGCAGTATTTT. It is translated as CASSPPAGGSHTQYF.

This clone was counted a few times. This chain uses TRBV3-1 (or the pseudogene TRBV3-2) with TRBJ1-1, with TRBD1 identical over 9 bases. The CDR3 has 14 amino acids. Germline V gene lookup returns CDR1 LGHDT and CDR2 YNNKEL (reference sequence). Trimming removed 2 bases from V and 4 bases from J; junction bases left unmatched: 2. The CDR3 spells CASSQRDRATEAFF. The CDR3 DNA is TGTGCCAGCAGCCAAAGGGACAGGGCCACTGAAGCTTTCTTT.

This chain connects TRBV4-1 to TRBJ2-3; TRBD1 agrees at 11 bases. The trim removed 4 bases at V and 4 bases at J, leaving 4 bases unmatched. Germline loops: CDR1 MGHRA, CDR2 YSYEKL. The CDR3 totals 15 residues. Here the CDR3 reads CASSPQGQGADTQYF. In DNA, the CDR3 is TGCGCCAGCAGCCCCCAGGGACAGGGGGCAGATACGCAGTATTTT.

The chain carries TRBV5-6 and TRBJ2-5; no clear D gene. The germline V gene encodes CDR1 SGHDT and CDR2 YYEEEE. The CDR3 sequence is 15 residues long. The V gene lost 4 bases and the J gene lost 2 bases, with 15 bases spanning the gap. The chain's CDR3 is CASSRVRTEQETQYF. CDR3 DNA: TGTGCCAGCAGCCGTGTTAGGACGGAACAAGAGACCCAGTACTTC. The full variable domain, its missing parts supplied by reference TRBV5-6 and TRBJ2-5, is DAGVTQSPTHLIKTRGQQVTLRCSPKSGHDTVSWYQQALGQGPQFIFQYYEEEERQRGNFPDRFSGHQFPNYSSELNVNALLLGDSALYLCASSRVRTEQETQYFGPGTRLLVL.

The chain uses TRBV7-9 and TRBJ2-5, with 10 bases fitting TRBD2. CDR1 SEHNR and CDR2 FQNEAQ come from the germline V gene (reference sequence). Trimming took 4 bases from V and 9 from J; bases not matched to a gene: 8. CDR3 length: 14 residues. The CDR3 DNA is TGTGCCAGCAGCTCGTCCCTAGCGGGAGCGGCCCAGTACTTC. Its protein product is CASSSSLAGAAQYF.